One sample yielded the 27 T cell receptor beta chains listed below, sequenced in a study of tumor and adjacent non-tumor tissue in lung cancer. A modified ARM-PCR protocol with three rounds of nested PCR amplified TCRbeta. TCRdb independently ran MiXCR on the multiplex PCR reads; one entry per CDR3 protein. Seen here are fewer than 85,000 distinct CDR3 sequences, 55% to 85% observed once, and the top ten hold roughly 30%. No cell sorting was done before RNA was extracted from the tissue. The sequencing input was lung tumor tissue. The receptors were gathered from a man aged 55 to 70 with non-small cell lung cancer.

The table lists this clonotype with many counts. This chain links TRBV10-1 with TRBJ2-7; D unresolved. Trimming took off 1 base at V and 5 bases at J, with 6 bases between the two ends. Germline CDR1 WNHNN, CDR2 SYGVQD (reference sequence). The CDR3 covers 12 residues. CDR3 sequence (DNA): TGCGCCAGCAGTGAGTTGAGAGACGAGCAGTACTTC. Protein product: CASSELRDEQYF.

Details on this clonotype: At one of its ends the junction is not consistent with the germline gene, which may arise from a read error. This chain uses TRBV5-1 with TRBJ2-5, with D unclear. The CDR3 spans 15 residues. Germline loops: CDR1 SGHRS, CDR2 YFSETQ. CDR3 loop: CASRQEDGRQENQYF. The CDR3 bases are TGCGCCAGCAGACAAGAAGACGGACGTCAAGAGAACCAGTACTTC.

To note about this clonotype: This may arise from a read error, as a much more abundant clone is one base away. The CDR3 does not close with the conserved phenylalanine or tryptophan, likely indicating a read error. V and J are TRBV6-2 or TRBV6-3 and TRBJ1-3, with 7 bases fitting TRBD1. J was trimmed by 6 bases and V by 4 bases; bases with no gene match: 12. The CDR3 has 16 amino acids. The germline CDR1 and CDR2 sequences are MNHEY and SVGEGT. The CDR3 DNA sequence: TGTGCCAGCAGTTCTCGCGGGACAGATAGACCAAACACCATATATCTT. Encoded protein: CASSSRGTDRPNTIYL.

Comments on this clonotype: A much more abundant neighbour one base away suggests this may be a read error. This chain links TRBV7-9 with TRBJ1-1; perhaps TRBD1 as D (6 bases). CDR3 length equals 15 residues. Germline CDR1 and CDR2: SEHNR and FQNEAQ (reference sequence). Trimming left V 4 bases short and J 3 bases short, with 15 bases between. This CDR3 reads CASSSPTGMDTEAFF. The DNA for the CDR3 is TGTGCCAGCAGCTCCCCGACAGGAATGGACACTGAAGCTTTCTTT. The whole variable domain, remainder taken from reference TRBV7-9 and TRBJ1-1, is DTGVSQNPRHKITKRGQNVTFRCDPISEHNRLYWYRQTLGQGPEFLTYFQNEAQLEKSRLLSDRFSAERPKGSFSTLEIQRTEQGDSAMYLCASSSPTGMDTEAFFGQGTRLTVV.

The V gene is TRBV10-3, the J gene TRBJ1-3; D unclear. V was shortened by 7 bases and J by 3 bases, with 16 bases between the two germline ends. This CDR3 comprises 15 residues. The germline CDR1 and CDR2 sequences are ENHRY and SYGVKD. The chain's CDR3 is CAITDIRGNGNTIYF. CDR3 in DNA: TGTGCCATCACCGATATTAGAGGGAATGGAAACACCATATATTTT.

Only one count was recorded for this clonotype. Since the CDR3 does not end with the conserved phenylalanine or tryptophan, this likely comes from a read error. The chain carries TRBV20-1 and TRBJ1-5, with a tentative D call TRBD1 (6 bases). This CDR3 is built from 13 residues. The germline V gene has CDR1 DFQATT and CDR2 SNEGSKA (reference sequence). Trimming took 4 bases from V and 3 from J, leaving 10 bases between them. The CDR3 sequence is CSATGQNNQPQHS. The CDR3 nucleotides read TGCAGTGCTACAGGACAGAACAATCAGCCCCAGCATTCT.

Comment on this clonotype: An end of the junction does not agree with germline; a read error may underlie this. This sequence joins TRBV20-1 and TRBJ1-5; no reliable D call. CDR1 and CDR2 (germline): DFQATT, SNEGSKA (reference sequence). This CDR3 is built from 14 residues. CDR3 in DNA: TGTAGTGCTTGTCGGACTGATAGCATTCAGCCCCAGCATTTT. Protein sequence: CSACRTDSIQPQHF.

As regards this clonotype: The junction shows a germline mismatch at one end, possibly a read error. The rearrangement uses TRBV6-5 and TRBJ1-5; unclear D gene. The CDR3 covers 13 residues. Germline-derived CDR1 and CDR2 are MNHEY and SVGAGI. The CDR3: CVSSFKKNQPQHF. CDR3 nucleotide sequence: TGTGTCAGCAGTTTCAAGAAGAATCAGCCCCAGCATTTT.

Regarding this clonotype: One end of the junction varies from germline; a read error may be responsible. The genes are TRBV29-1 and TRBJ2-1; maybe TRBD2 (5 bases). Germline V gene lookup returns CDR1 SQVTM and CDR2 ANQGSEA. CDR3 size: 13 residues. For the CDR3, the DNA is TGTAGCGCGCGGGCGCAACAAGAGAATGAGCAGTTCTTC. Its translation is CSARAQQENEQFF.

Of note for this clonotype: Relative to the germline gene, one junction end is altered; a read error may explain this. The CDR3 DNA is TGCAGTGCTGAACAGGGGACGACGGAGACCCTGTACTTC. It encodes CSAEQGTTETLYF. The gene calls are TRBV20-1 and TRBJ2-5; TRBD1 aligns across 7 bases. The CDR3 extends over 13 amino acids. Germline V lookup: CDR1 DFQATT, CDR2 SNEGSKA (reference sequence).

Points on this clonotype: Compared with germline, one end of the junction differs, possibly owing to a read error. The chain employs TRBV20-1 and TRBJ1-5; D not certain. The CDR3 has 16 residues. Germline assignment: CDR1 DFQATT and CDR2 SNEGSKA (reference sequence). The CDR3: CNARDGKPRSNQPQHF. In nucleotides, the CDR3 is TGTAATGCTAGAGATGGGAAACCACGTAGCAATCAGCCCCAGCATTTT.

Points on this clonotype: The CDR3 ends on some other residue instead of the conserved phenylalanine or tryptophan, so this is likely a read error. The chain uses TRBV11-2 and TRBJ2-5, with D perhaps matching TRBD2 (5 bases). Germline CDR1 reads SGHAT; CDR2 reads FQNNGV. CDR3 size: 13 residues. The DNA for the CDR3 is TGTGCCAGCAGCTTAGGACTACAAGAGTCCCAGTACCTC. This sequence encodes CASSLGLQESQYL.

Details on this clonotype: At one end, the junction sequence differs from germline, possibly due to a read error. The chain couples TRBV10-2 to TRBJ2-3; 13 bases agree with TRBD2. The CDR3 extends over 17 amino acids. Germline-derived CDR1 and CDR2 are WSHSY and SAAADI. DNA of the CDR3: TGCGCCAGCAGTAGGCTTGGACTAGCGGGAGTATTAGATACGCAGTACTTT. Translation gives CASSRLGLAGVLDTQYF.

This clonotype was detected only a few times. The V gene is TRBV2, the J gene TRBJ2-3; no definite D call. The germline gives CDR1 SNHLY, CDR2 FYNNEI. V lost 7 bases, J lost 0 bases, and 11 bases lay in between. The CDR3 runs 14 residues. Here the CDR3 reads CASKVTASTDTQYF. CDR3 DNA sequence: TGTGCCAGCAAGGTGACTGCAAGCACAGATACGCAGTATTTT. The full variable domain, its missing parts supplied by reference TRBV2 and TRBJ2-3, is EPEVTQTPSHQVTQMGQEVILRCVPISNHLYFYWYRQILGQKVEFLVSFYNNEISEKSEIFDDQFSVERPDGSNFTLKIRSTKLEDSAMYFCASKVTASTDTQYFGPGTRLTVL.

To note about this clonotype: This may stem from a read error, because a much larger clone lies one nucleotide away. Here the CDR3 reads CASSLDSSNQPQHF. The CDR3 DNA reads as TGTGCCAGTAGCCTCGACAGTAGTAATCAGCCCCAGCATTTT. The chain uses TRBV19 and TRBJ1-5; possibly TRBD1 for D (5 bases). The CDR3 sequence is 14 residues long. Trimming took off 6 bases at V and 4 bases at J, with 13 bases between the two ends. The V gene's germline CDR1 is LNHDA and CDR2 SQIVND (reference sequence).

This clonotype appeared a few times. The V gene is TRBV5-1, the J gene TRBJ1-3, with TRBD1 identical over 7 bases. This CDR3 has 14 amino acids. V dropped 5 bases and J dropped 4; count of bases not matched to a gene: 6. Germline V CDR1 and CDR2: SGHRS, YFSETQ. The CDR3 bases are TGCGCCAGCAGAGCGACAGGGAAGGGAAACACCATATATTTT. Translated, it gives CASRATGKGNTIYF.

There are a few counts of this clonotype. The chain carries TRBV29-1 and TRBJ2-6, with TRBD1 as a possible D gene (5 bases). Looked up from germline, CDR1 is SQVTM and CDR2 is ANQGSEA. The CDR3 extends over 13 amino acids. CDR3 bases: TGCAGAATTGGCAGCTCTGGGGCAAAAGTACTGACTTTC. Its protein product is CRIGSSGAKVLTF. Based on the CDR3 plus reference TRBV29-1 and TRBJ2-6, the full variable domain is SAVISQKPSRDICQRGTSLTIQCQVDSQVTMMFWYRQQPGQSLTLIATANQGSEATYESGFVIDKFPISRPNLTFSTLTVSNMSPEDSSIYLCRIGSSGAKVLTFGAGSRLTVL.

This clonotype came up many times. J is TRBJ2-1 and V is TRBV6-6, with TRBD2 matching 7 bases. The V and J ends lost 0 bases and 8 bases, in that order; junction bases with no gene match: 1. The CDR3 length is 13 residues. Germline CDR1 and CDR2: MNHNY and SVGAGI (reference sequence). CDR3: CASSYSREYEQFF. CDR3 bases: TGTGCCAGCAGTTACTCGCGGGAGTATGAGCAGTTCTTC.

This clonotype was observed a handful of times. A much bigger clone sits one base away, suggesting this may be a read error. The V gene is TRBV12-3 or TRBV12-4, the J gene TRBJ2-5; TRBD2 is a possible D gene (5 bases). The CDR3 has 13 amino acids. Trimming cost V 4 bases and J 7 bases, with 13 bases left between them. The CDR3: CASSSFSAGTQYF. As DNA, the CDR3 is TGTGCCAGCAGTTCATTCAGCGCGGGGACCCAGTACTTC.

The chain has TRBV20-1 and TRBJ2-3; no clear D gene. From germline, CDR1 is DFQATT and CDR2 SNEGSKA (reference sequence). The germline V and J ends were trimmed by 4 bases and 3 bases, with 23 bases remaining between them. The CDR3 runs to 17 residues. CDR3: CSAIDWVSRSATDTQYF. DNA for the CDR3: TGCAGTGCTATAGATTGGGTCAGCAGGAGCGCGACAGATACGCAGTATTTT.

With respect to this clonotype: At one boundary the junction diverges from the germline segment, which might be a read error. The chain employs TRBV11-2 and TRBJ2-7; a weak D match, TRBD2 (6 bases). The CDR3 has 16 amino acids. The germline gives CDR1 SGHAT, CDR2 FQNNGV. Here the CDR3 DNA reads TGTACCAGCAGCCCCCCTGGAGGGCTCCGTCTTATCAAGCAGTACTTC. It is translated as CTSSPPGGLRLIKQYF.

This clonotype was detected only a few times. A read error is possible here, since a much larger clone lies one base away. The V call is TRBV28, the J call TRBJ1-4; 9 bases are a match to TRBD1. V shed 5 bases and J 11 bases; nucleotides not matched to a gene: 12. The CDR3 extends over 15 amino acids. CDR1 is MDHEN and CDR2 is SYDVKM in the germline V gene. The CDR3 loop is CASSPPGQGRRKLFF. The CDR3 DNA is TGTGCCAGCAGTCCTCCGGGACAGGGACGGCGGAAACTGTTTTTT.

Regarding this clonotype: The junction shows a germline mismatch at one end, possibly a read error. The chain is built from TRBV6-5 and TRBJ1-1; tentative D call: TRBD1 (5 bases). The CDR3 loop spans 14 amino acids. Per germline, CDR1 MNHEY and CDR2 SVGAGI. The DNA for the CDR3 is TGTGCCAGCTGTTACTTACAGGCGAACACTGGAGCTTTCTTT. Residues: CASCYLQANTGAFF.

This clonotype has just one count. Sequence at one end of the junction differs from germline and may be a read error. CDR3 sequence (DNA): TGTGCCGGCAGCCCACCGGGACTAGCTATGGGTGAGCGGTTCTTC. The encoded protein is CAGSPPGLAMGERFF. The rearrangement links TRBV7-3 to TRBJ2-1, with 9 bases aligning to TRBD2. This CDR3 region has 15 residues. The germline CDR1 and CDR2 sequences are SGHTA and FQGTGA. The full variable domain, its missing parts supplied by reference TRBV7-3 and TRBJ2-1, is GAGVSQTPSNKVTEKGKYVELRCDPISGHTALYWYRQSLGQGPEFLIYFQGTGAADDSGLPNDRFFAVRPEGSVSTLKIQRTERGDSAVYLCAGSPPGLAMGERFFGPGTRLTVL.

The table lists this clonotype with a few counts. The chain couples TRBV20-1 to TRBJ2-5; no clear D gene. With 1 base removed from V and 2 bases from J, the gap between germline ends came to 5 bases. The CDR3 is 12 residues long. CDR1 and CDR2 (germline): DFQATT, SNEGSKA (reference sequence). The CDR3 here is CSARGDQETQYF. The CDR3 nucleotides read TGCAGTGCTAGAGGTGATCAAGAGACCCAGTACTTC.

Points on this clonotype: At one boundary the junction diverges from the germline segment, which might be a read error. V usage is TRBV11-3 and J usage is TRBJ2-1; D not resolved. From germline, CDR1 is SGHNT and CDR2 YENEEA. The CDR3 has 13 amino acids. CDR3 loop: CASNLVLINEQFF. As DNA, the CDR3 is TGTGCCAGCAACTTAGTACTTATCAATGAGCAGTTCTTC. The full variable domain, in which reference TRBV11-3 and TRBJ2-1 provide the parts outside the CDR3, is EAGVVQSPRYKIIEKKQPVAFWCNPISGHNTLYWYLQNLGQGPELLIRYENEEAVDDSQLPKDRFSAERLKGVDSTLKIQPAELGDSAVYLCASNLVLINEQFFGPGTRLTVL.

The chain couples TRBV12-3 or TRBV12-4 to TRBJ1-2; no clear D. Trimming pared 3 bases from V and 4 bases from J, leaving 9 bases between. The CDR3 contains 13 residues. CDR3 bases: TGTGCCAGCAGTTTTGGTAACGCCTATGGCTACACCTTC. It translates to CASSFGNAYGYTF.